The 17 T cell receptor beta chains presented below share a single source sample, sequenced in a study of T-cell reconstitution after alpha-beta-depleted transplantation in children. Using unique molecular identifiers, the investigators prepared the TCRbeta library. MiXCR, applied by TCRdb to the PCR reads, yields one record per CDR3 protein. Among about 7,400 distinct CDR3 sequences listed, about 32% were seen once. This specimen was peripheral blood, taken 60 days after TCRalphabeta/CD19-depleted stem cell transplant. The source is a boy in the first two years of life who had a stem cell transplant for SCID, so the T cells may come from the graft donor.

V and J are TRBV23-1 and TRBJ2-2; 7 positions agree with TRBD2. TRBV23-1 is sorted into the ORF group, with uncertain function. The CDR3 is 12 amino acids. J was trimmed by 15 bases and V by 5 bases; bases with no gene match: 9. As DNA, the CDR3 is TGCGCCAGCAGTGAGGGAGGGAAAGAAGTGTTTTTT. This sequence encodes CASSEGGKEVFF.

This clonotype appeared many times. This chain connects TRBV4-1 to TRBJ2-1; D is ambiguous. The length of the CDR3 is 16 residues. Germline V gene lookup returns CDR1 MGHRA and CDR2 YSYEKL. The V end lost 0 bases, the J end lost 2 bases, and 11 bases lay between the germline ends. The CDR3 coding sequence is TGCGCCAGCAGCCAAGATGACCTCCACACCTACAATGAGCAGTTCTTC. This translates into CASSQDDLHTYNEQFF.

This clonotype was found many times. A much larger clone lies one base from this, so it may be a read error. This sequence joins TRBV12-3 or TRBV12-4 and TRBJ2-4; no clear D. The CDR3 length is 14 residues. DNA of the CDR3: TGTGACAGCAGTTTCGGATTGGCCAAAAACATTCAGTACTTC. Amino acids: CDSSFGLAKNIQYF.

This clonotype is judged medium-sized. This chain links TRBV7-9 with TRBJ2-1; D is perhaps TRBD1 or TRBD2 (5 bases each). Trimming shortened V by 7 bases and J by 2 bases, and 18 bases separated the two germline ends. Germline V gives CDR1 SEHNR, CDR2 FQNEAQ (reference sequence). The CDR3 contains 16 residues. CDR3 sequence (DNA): TGTGCCAGCAAACCCCCTCCGGGACGAGCCTACAATGAGCAGTTCTTC. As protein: CASKPPPGRAYNEQFF.

The CDR3 DNA sequence: TGTGCCAGCAGTCCAACTCACGGGGGTGGCACAGATACGCAGTATTTT. Translating it yields CASSPTHGGGTDTQYF. This rearrangement joins TRBV12-3 or TRBV12-4 to TRBJ2-3; possible D gene TRBD2, 6 bases. V lost 5 bases and J lost 1, with 16 bases in between. There are 16 residues in the CDR3.

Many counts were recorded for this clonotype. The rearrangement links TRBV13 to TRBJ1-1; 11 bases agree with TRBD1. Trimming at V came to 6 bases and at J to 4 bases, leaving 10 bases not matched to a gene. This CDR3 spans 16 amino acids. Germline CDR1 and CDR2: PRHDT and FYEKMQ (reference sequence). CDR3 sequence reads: CASRETDRGLSTEAFF. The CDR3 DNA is TGTGCCAGCAGAGAAACGGACAGGGGGCTGAGCACTGAAGCTTTCTTT.

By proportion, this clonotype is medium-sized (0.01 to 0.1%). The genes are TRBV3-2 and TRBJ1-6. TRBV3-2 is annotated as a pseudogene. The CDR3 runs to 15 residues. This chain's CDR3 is CASSQGDPYNSPLHF. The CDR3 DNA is TGTGCCAGCAGCCAGGGAGACCCCTATAATTCACCCCTCCACTTT.

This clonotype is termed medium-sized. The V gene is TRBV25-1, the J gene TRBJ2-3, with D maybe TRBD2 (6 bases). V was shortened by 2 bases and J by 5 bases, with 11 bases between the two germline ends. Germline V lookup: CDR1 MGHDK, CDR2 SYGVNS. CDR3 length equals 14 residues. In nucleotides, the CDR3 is TGTGCCAGCAGTGAAGGGGGGTGGAGAGATACGCAGTATTTT. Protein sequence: CASSEGGWRDTQYF. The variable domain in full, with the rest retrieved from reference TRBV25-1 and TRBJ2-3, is EADIYQTPRYLVIGTGKKITLECSQTMGHDKMYWYQQDPGMELHLIHYSYGVNSTEKGDLSSESTVSRIRTEHFPLTLESARPSHTSQYLCASSEGGWRDTQYFGPGTRLTVL.

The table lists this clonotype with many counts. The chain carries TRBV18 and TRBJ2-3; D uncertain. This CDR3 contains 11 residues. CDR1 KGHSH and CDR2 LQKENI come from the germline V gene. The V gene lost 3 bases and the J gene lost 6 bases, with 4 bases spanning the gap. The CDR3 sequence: CASSPSDTQYF. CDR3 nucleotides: TGTGCCAGCTCACCCTCTGATACGCAGTATTTT.

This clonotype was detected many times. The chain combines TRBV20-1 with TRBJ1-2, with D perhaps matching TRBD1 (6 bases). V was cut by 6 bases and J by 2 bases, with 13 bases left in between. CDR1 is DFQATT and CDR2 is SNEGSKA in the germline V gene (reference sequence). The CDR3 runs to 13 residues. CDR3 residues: CSATRGRNYGYTF. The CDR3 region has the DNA TGCAGTGCCACGCGGGGGCGCAACTATGGCTACACCTTC.

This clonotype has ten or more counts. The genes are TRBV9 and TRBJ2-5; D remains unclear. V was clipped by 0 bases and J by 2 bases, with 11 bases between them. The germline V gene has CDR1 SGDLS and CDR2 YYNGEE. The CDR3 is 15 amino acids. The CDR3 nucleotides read TGTGCCAGCAGCGTAGCGGCAGACCTACAAGAGACCCAGTACTTC. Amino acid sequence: CASSVAADLQETQYF.

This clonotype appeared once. DNA for the CDR3: TGTGCCAGCAGTGAGGTGGAAAATTCACCCCTCCACTTT. It translates to CASSEVENSPLHF. This chain joins TRBV6-1 and TRBJ1-6; D not resolved. From germline, CDR1 is MNHNS and CDR2 SASEGT. V was trimmed by 3 bases and J by 7 bases, leaving 7 bases between them. There are 13 residues in the CDR3.

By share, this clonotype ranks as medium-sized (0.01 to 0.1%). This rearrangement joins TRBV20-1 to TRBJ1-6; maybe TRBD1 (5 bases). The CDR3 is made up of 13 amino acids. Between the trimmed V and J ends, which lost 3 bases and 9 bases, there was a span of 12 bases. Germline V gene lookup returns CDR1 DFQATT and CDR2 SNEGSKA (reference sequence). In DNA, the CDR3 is TGCAGTGCTAGTCTGAGACAGTTTTCACCCCTCCACTTT. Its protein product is CSASLRQFSPLHF.

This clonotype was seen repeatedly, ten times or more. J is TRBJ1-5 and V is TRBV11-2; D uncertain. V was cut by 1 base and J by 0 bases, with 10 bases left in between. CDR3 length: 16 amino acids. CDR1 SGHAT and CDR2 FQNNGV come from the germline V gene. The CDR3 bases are TGTGCCAGCAGCTTAGGACGGAGATATAGCAATCAGCCCCAGCATTTT. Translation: CASSLGRRYSNQPQHF.

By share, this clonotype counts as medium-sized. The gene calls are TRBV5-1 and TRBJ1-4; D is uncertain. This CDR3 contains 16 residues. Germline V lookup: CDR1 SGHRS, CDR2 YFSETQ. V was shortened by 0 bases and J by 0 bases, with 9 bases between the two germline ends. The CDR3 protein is CASSLGVAATNEKLFF. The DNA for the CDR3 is TGCGCCAGCAGCTTGGGGGTTGCTGCAACTAATGAAAAACTGTTTTTT.

In nucleotides, the CDR3 is TGTGCCAGCAGCGTGGGACTAGCGTTCGAGCAGTACTTC. Translated: CASSVGLAFEQYF. V gene TRBV9 combines with J gene TRBJ2-7, with TRBD2 identical over 10 bases. V was clipped by 2 bases and J by 6 bases; unmatched bases: 2. This CDR3 spans 13 amino acids. Germline V gene data show CDR1 as SGDLS and CDR2 as YYNGEE.

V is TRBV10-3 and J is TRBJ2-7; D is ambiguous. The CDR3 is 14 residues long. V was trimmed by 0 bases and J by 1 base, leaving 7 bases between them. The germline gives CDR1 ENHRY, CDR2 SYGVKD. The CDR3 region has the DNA TGTGCCATCAGTGAGTCTGTACAGTCCTACGAGCAGTACTTC. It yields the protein CAISESVQSYEQYF.